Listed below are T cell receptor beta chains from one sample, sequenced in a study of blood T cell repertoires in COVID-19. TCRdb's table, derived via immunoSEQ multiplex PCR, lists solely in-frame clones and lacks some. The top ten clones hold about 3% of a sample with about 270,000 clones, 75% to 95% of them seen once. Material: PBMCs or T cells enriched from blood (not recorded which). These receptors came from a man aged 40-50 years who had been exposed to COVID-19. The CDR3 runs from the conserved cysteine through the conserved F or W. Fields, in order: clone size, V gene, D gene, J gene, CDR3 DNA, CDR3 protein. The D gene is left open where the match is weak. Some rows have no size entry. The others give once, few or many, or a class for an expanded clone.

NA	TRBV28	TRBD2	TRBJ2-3	TGTGCCAGCACCGCTAGCGGCAGCACAGATACGCAGTATTTT	CASTASGSTDTQYF
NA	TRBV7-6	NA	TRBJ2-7	TGTGCCAGCAGCTCCCTTAGGGGCGAGAGCTCCTACGAGCAGTACTTC	CASSSLRGESSYEQYF
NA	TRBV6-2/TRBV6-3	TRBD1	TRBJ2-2	TGTGCCAGCAGTTACTCCGGGACAGGGGATTCCGGGGAGCTGTTTTTT	CASSYSGTGDSGELFF
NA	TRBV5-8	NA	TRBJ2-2	TGTGCCAGCAGCTCGGGACAACGAACCGGGGAGCTGTTTTTT	CASSSGQRTGELFF
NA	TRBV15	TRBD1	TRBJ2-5	TGTGCCACCAGACCGGGACAGGCGACCTCCGATGAGACCCAGTACTTC	CATRPGQATSDETQYF
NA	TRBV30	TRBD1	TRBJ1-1	TGTGCCTGGAGTGTCGGACAGGGGGACACTGAAGCTTTCTTT	CAWSVGQGDTEAFF
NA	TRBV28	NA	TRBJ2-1	TGTGCCAGCAGTCTCGACCCTTTGACAGGCCCAACCTTCTACAATGAGCAGTTCTTC	CASSLDPLTGPTFYNEQFF
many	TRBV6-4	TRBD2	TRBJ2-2	TGTGCCAGCAGTGTAGCGGGAGACACCGGGGAGCTGTTTTTT	CASSVAGDTGELFF
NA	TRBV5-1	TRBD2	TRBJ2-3	TGCGCCAGCAGCACCGCGGGGGGCACAGATACGCAGTATTTT	CASSTAGGTDTQYF
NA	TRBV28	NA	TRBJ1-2	TGTGCCAGCAGTTTGGTGCAGTCGAATGGCTACACCTTC	CASSLVQSNGYTF
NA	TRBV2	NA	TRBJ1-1	TGTGCCAGCAGTGCTCTAGGGAGGACTGAAGCTTTCTTT	CASSALGRTEAFF
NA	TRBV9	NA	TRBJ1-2	TGTGCCAGCAGCGTAATTCAGGGGCAGAATGGCTACACCTTC	CASSVIQGQNGYTF
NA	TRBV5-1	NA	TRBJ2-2	TGCGCCAGCAGCTTAAGTGTCGGGACCGGGGAGCTGTTTTTT	CASSLSVGTGELFF
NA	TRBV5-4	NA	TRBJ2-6	TGTGCCAGCAGCTGGGGTTCAGGGGCTGGGGCCAACGTCCTGACTTTC	CASSWGSGAGANVLTF
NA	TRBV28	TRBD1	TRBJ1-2	TGTGCCAGCAGTCTTTACAGGGGCTCTAACTATGGCTACACCTTC	CASSLYRGSNYGYTF
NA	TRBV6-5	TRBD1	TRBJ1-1	TGTGCCAGCAGTATAACACAGGGGGCGCGTACTGAAGCTTTCTTT	CASSITQGARTEAFF
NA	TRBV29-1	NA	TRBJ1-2	TGCAGCGTTGAGGCCAGGGAAGAAGGCTACACCTTC	CSVEAREEGYTF
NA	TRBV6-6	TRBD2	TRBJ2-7	TGTGCCAGCAGGGCGGGAGCCTCCTACGAGCAGTACTTC	CASRAGASYEQYF
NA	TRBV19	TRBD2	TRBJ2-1	TGTGCCAGTAGTATTCCGAGATGGACTAGGGACTACAATGAGCAGTTCTTC	CASSIPRWTRDYNEQFF
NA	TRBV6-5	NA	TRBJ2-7	TGTGCCAGCAGTTACTCTAACTCCTACGAGCAGTACTTC	CASSYSNSYEQYF
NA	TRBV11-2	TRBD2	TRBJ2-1	TGTGCCAGCAGCTTCGTAGCGGGAGGCTACAATGAGCAGTTCTTC	CASSFVAGGYNEQFF
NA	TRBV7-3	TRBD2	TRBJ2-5	TGTGCCAGCAGCTGGGGGACTAGCGGGAGAGGGGCAGAGACCCAGTACTTC	CASSWGTSGRGAETQYF
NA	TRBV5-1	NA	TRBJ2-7	TGCGCCAGCAGCTTGGGGGGTGGGTCGGGAGTCGGCGAGCAGTACTTC	CASSLGGGSGVGEQYF
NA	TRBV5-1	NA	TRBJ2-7	TGCGCCAGCAGCCCCTCCGGGATCTCCTACGAGCAGTACTTC	CASSPSGISYEQYF
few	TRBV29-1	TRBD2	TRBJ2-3	TGCAGCGTTGAACCGGGACTAGCTCTAGATACGCAGTATTTT	CSVEPGLALDTQYF
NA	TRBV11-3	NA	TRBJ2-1	TGTGCCAGCAGCTTAGATCACGGGAGTGAAAATGAGCAGTTCTTC	CASSLDHGSENEQFF
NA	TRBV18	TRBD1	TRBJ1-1	TGTGCCAGCTCACACCGGGACAGGGGCCCGAACACTGAAGCTTTCTTT	CASSHRDRGPNTEAFF
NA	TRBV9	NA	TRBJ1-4	TGTGCCAGCAGCGTTCCGGGGGAAAATGAAAAACTGTTTTTT	CASSVPGENEKLFF
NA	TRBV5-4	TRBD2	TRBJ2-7	TGTGCCAGCAGCACCATACTAGCGGGAGTTTACGAGCAGTACTTC	CASSTILAGVYEQYF
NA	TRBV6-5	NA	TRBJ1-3	TGTGCCAGCACGGTTCCCTCTGGAAACACCATATATTTT	CASTVPSGNTIYF
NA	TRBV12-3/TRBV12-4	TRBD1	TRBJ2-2	TGTGCCGGGACAGCGAACACCGGGGAGCTGTTTTTT	CAGTANTGELFF
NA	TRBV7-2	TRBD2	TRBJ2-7	TGTGCCAGCAGCCTTGGACTAGCGGGAGGTAGTATCTACGAGCAGTACTTC	CASSLGLAGGSIYEQYF
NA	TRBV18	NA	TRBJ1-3	TGTGCCAGCTCACACCCGGACAAGGTCTTCTCTGGAAACACCATATATTTT	CASSHPDKVFSGNTIYF
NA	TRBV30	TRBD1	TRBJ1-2	TGTGCCTGGAGTGTCCTACAGGGGGCGGGTGGCTACACCTTC	CAWSVLQGAGGYTF
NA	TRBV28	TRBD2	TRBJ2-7	TGTGCCAGCACCGTACCCCCTCGACTAGCGGGGCCATACGAGCAGTACTTC	CASTVPPRLAGPYEQYF
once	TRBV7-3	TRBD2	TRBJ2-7	TGTGCCAGCAGCCCCAATCCGGGGGGTGGCTACGAGCAGTACTTC	CASSPNPGGGYEQYF
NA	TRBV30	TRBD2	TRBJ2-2	TGTGCCTGGAAGGTTCTAGCGGGAAGCACCGGGGAGCTGTTTTTT	CAWKVLAGSTGELFF
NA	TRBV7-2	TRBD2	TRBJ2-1	TGTGCCAGCAGCTTCACCGGGACTAGCAGTGAGCAGTTCTTC	CASSFTGTSSEQFF
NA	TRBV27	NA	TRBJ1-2	TGTGCCAGCAGTTCAGCGCCGGGACATCCAACCCACAACGGACAATATGGCTACACCTTC	CASSSAPGHPTHNGQYGYTF
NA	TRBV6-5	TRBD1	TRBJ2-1	TGTGCCAGCAGTCCCAGGGGGACGACGTACAATGAGCAGTTCTTC	CASSPRGTTYNEQFF
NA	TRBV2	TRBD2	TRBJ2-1	TGTGCCAGCAGTGAAATTCAAAGAAGGGGCGGGAGAGACGATGAGCAGTTCTTC	CASSEIQRRGGRDDEQFF
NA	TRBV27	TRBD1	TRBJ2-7	TGTGCCAGCAGTTTAGGGACAGGACCCTACGAGCAGTACTTC	CASSLGTGPYEQYF
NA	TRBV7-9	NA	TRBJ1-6	TGTGCCAGTAAAGCTGAGGGATTAAGAAATTCACCCCTCCACTTT	CASKAEGLRNSPLHF
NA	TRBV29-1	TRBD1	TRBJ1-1	TGCAGCGTCCTCCTGACAGGGGTGAACACTGAAGCTTTCTTT	CSVLLTGVNTEAFF
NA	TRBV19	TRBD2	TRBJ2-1	TGTGCCAGTAGTATATCGGCAGCGGGAAATGAGCAGTTCTTC	CASSISAAGNEQFF
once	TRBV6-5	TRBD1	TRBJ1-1	TGTGCCAGCACTCTGACAGGGGGCTTTGGCACTGAAGCTTTCTTT	CASTLTGGFGTEAFF
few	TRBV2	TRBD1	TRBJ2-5	TGTGCCAGCAGCTCAACAGGGGGTGGAGAGACCCAGTACTTC	CASSSTGGGETQYF
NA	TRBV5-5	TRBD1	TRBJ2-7	TGTGCCAGCAGCACTTTACAGGGGGCGAAAGAGCAGTACTTC	CASSTLQGAKEQYF
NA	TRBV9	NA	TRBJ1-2	TGTGCCAGCAGCGTAGCAGATATACCTAACTATGGCTACACCTTC	CASSVADIPNYGYTF
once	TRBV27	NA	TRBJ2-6	TGTGCCAGCAGTTTATCGCGTGGGGCCAACGTCCTGACTTTC	CASSLSRGANVLTF
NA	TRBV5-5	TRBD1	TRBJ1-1	TGTGCCAGCAGCGCCAGGACAGGGCTAAACGATGAAGCTTTCTTT	CASSARTGLNDEAFF
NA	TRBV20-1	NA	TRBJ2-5	TGCAGTGCTACTAGACAAGAGACCCAGTACTTC	CSATRQETQYF